In this sample, the clone carrying this T cell receptor beta chain turned up many times. The data belong to a study of T-cell memory formation after mild COVID-19. TCRdb processed the 5' RACE reads anew with MiXCR; each CDR3 protein has one entry. Of roughly 310,000 distinct CDR3 sequences in the sample, 15% are singletons; the top ten hold approximately 20%. The sequencing input was PBMCs or a T cell subset sorted from them (not recorded which). This sequence originates from a man aged 18 to 29 who had mild COVID-19 (a few samples of this study predate the infection). Cell type and time point are not known.

The CDR3 DNA sequence: TGCAGCGTTGTCCCGGGGAGCCAGACCCAGTACTTC. Encoded protein: CSVVPGSQTQYF. V usage is TRBV29-1 and J usage is TRBJ2-5, with a tentative D call TRBD2 (5 bases). This CDR3 comprises 12 residues. V was clipped by 4 bases and J by 6 bases, with 12 bases between them. The germline V gene encodes CDR1 SQVTM and CDR2 ANQGSEA.